This TCR beta chain came from a study of cytomegalovirus exposure and HLA in healthy donors. Study results and limitations: Specificity of a few CMV-associated chains for CMV antigens was verified in vitro. Most observed TCR sequences were rare, whereas some public TCRs were detected in many donors. It was about 180 TCR beta chains that were listed as cytomegalovirus-associated.

TCRdb's table, derived via immunoSEQ multiplex PCR, lists solely in-frame clones and lacks some. The sample lists roughly 120,000 clones; about 93% were seen once. This clone has ten or more counts. Its antigen is as yet unknown. Germline loops: CDR1 SGHAT, CDR2 FQNNGV. V was trimmed by 5 bases and J by 4 bases, leaving 12 bases between them. The CDR3 has 13 amino acids. The gene calls are TRBV11-2 and TRBJ2-7, with a tentative D call TRBD1 (6 bases). Sequencing was done on a sample of PBMCs. The receptor was isolated from a young woman in good health and CMV-seronegative. In DNA form, the CDR3 reads TGTGCCAGCAGCCGATATACAGGGTACGAGCAGTACTTC. Its translation is CASSRYTGYEQYF.